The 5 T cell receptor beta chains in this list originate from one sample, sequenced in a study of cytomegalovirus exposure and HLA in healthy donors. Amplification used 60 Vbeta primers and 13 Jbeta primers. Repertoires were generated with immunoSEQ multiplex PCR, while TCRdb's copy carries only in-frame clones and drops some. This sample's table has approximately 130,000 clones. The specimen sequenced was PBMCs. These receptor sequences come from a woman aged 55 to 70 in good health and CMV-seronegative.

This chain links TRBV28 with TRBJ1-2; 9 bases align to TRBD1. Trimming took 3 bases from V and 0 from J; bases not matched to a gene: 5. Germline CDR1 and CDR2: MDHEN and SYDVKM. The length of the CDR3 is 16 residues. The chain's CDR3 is CASSLGQGRANYGYTF. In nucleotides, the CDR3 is TGTGCCAGCAGTTTGGGACAGGGTCGAGCTAACTATGGCTACACCTTC.

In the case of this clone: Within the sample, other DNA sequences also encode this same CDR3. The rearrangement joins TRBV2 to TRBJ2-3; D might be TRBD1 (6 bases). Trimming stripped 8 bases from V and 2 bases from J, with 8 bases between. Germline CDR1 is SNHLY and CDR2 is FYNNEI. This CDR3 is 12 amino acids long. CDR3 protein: CASRTDTDTQYF. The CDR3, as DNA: TGTGCCAGCCGGACAGACACAGATACGCAGTATTTT.

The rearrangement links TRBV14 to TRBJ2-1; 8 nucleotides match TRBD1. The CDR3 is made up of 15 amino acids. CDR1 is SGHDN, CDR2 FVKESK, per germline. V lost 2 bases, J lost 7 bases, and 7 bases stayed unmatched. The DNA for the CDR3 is TGTGCCAGCAGCCAACGGGACAGGATTGGGAATGAGCAGTTCTTC. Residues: CASSQRDRIGNEQFF.

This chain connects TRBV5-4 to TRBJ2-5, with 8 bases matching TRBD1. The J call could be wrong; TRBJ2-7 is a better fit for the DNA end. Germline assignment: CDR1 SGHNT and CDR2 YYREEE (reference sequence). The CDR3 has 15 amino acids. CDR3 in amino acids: CASSFGSGGAYEQYF. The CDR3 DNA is TGTGCCAGCAGCTTTGGTTCAGGGGGCGCCTACGAGCAGTACTTC.

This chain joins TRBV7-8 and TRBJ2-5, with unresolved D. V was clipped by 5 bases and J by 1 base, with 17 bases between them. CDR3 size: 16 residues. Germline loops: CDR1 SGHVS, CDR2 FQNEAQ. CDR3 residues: CASSPQDLVAQETQYF. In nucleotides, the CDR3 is TGTGCCAGCAGCCCGCAAGATTTGGTGGCCCAAGAGACCCAGTACTTC. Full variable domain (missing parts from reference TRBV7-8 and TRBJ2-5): GAGVSQSPRYKVAKRGQDVALRCDPISGHVSLFWYQQALGQGPEFLTYFQNEAQLDKSGLPSDRFFAERPEGSVSTLKIQRTQQEDSAVYLCASSPQDLVAQETQYFGPGTRLLVL.